Listed below are T cell receptor beta chains from one sample, sequenced in a study of regulatory T cells in long-lasting Graves disease. TCRdb re-called the multiplex PCR reads with MiXCR, one entry per CDR3 protein. Of 350,000 to 500,000 distinct CDR3 sequences in the sample, around 20% were seen once. Sequencing was performed on peripheral blood mononuclear cells (PBMCs), taken when the disease was refractory, from a patient treated with antithyroid drugs. The source of these receptors is a female donor with Graves disease. The CDR3 runs from the conserved cysteine through the conserved F or W. The D gene is left open where the match is weak. The listing skips clone size in some rows; elsewhere it reads once, few, many or a size class.

abundance	v_gene	d_gene	j_gene	CDR3nt	CDR3aa
few	TRBV20-1	TRBD2	TRBJ2-3	TGCAGTGCTGGACTAGCGTTGACAGATACGCAGTATTTT	CSAGLALTDTQYF
few	TRBV27	TRBD2	TRBJ2-7	TGTGCCAGCAGTCCTCTCGATCCGGGAGGGTCCCACGAGCAGTACTTC	CASSPLDPGGSHEQYF
NA	TRBV5-1	TRBD2	TRBJ2-5	TGCGCCAGCAGCTTGGCGGTAGCGGGAAGTGAGACCCAGTACTTC	CASSLAVAGSETQYF
NA	TRBV7-3	TRBD1	TRBJ1-6	TGTGCCAGCAGCCCCAAGACAGGGTACAATTCACCCCTCCACTTT	CASSPKTGYNSPLHF
NA	TRBV2	NA	TRBJ2-5	TGTGCCAGCAGTCTGGATAGGGCTCCGCCGGAGACCCAGTACTTC	CASSLDRAPPETQYF
NA	TRBV7-9	TRBD1	TRBJ1-2	TGTGCCGGAGACAGGGGAAATGGTGGCTACACCTTC	CAGDRGNGGYTF
once	TRBV7-2	NA	TRBJ1-3	TGTGCCAGCAGCTTAGGTGGGGCAACTGGAAACACCATATATTTT	CASSLGGATGNTIYF
many	TRBV20-1	NA	TRBJ2-7	TGCAGTGCTAACGGGGCTTCCGACGAGCAGTACTTC	CSANGASDEQYF
many	TRBV15	NA	TRBJ2-2	TGTGCCACCAGCAGCCAGTACAGGTTGACCGGGGAGCTGTTTTTT	CATSSQYRLTGELFF
many	TRBV2	NA	TRBJ1-5	TGTGCCAGCAGTGATTCTGGGTTGAGCAATCAGCCCCAGCATTTT	CASSDSGLSNQPQHF
NA	TRBV28	TRBD1	TRBJ1-5	TGTGCCAGCAGTTTAGCGCAGGGGGCTCAGCCCCAGCATTTT	CASSLAQGAQPQHF
few	TRBV28	TRBD2	TRBJ2-3	TGTGCCAGCGGGTCCGCGGGAGGGTTGAGGACAGATACGCAGTATTTT	CASGSAGGLRTDTQYF
few	TRBV7-9	TRBD2	TRBJ2-5	TGTGCCAGCAGCTTAGGTCTAGCGGAAGACCAAGAGACCCAGTACTTC	CASSLGLAEDQETQYF
medium-sized	TRBV6-1	NA	TRBJ2-1	TGTGCCAGCAGTGAAGCGGGGCCTAATGAGCAGTTCTTC	CASSEAGPNEQFF
NA	TRBV7-2	NA	TRBJ2-7	TGTGCCAGCAGCTCGCTGGGGGGCGGCGCCTACGAGCAGTACTTC	CASSSLGGGAYEQYF
NA	TRBV12-3/TRBV12-4	NA	TRBJ2-1	TGTGCCAGCAGGGCCAGGGGTCATGAGCAGTTCTTC	CASRARGHEQFF
few	TRBV18	NA	TRBJ2-7	TGTGCCAGCTCCGGGAACGCCCAGAGCGAGCAGTACTTC	CASSGNAQSEQYF
many	TRBV2	TRBD2	TRBJ2-7	TGTGCCAGCCTGGAGCGGGAGAACTCCTACGAGCAGTACTTC	CASLERENSYEQYF
many	TRBV20-1	NA	TRBJ2-5	TGCAGTGCTCCAGCAGGGGGGGGGGAGACCCAGTACTTC	CSAPAGGGETQYF
NA	TRBV2	NA	TRBJ2-3	TGTGCCAGCAGGGAAGACAGAGGCGGATCCACAGATACGCAGTATTTT	CASREDRGGSTDTQYF
few	TRBV15	NA	TRBJ1-4	TGTGCCACCAGCACCGGGTGGTTTTCGACTAATGAAAAACTGTTTTTT	CATSTGWFSTNEKLFF
NA	TRBV28	NA	TRBJ1-2	TGTGCCAGCAGCTCCGGGACTCTCAGTCTTACACCCTTC	CASSSGTLSLTPF
many	TRBV6-2/TRBV6-3	NA	TRBJ1-1	TGTGCCAGCGTGGGTCGGGGTAAGGGGAACACTGAAGCTTTCTTT	CASVGRGKGNTEAFF
NA	TRBV6-2/TRBV6-3	TRBD2	TRBJ2-2	TGTGCCAGCAGTTCACGCCATAGCGGGATAATCGGCGGGGAGCTGTTTTTT	CASSSRHSGIIGGELFF